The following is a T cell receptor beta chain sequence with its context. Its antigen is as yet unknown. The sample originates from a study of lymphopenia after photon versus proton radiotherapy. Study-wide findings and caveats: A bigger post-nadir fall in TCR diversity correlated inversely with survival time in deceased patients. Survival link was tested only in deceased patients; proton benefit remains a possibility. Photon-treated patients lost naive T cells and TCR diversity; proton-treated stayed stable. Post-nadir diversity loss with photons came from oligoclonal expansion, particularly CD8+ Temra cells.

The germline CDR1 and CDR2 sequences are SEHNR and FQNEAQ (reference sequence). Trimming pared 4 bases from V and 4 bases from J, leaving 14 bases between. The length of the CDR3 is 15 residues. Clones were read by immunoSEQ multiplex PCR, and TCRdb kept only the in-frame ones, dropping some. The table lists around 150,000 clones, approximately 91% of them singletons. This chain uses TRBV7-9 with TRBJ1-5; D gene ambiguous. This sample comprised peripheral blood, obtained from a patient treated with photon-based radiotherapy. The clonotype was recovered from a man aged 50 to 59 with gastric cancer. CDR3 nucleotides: TGTGCCAGCAGCTCCAACCGGGGTGGGAATCAGCCCCAGCATTTT. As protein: CASSSNRGGNQPQHF.